This entry concerns a single T cell receptor beta chain. One end of the junction fails to match germline, which may point to a read error. The V gene's germline CDR1 is SQVTM and CDR2 ANQGSEA. The CDR3 totals 18 residues. Using a J-beta primer mix together with a sample-barcoded 5' primer, a second PCR was run for about 7 to 12 cycles. MiXCR, run by TCRdb on the 5' RACE reads, gives a single entry per CDR3 protein. Found here are roughly 1.6 million distinct CDR3 sequences, roughly 32% of them singletons; the top ten hold approximately 10%. This sample is drawn from a study of blood T cells in healthy people across ages.

Sequences were obtained from blood. The V gene is TRBV29-1, the J gene TRBJ2-4, with 13 positions matching TRBD2. The clonotype was recovered from a woman aged 30 to 39 in good health. CDR3 loop: CSVVGAGTSGIAKNIQYF. In DNA form, the CDR3 reads TGCAGCGTTGTTGGGGCAGGGACTAGCGGGATAGCCAAAAACATCCAGTACTTC. Looking up the rest from reference TRBV29-1 and TRBJ2-4 gives the full variable domain: SAVISQKPSRDICQRGTSLTIQCQVDSQVTMMFWYRQQPGQSLTLIATANQGSEATYESGFVIDKFPISRPNLTFSTLTVSNMSPEDSSIYLCSVVGAGTSGIAKNIQYFGAGTRLSVL.